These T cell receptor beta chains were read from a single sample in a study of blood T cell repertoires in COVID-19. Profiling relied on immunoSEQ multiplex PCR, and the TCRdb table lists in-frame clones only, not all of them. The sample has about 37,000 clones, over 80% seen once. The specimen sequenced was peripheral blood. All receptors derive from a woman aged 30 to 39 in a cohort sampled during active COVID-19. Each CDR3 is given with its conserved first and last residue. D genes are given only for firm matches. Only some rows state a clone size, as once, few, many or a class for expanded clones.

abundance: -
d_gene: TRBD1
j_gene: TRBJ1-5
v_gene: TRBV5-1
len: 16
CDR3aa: CASSVWTGGSNQPQHF
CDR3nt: TGCGCCAGCAGCGTGTGGACAGGAGGTAGCAATCAGCCCCAGCATTTT

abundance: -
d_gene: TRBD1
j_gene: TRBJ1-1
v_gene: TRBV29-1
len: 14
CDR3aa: CSAEPGQGHTEAFF
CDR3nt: TGCAGCGCAGAACCGGGACAGGGACACACTGAAGCTTTCTTT

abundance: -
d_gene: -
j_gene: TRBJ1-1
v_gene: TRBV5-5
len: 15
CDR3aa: CASSLNMGGYTEAFF
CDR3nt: TGTGCCAGCAGCTTGAATATGGGGGGGTACACTGAAGCTTTCTTT

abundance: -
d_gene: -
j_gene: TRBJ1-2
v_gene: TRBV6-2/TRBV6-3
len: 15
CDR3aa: CASSYSDGGVYGYTF
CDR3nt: TGTGCCAGCAGTTACTCCGACGGTGGAGTGTATGGCTACACCTTC

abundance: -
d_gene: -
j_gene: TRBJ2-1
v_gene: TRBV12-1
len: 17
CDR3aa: CASSFLPAGGDRDEQFF
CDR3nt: TGTGCCAGCAGCTTCCTCCCCGCGGGAGGCGATCGGGATGAGCAGTTCTTC

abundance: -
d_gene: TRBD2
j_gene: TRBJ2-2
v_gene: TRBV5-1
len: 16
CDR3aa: CASSPVAGGQAGELFF
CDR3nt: TGCGCCAGCAGCCCTGTAGCGGGAGGGCAGGCCGGGGAGCTGTTTTTT

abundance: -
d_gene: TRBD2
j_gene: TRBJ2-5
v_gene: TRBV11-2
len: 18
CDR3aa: CASSPGTSGLIEQETQYF
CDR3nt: TGTGCCAGCAGCCCCGGGACTAGCGGTCTGATTGAACAAGAGACCCAGTACTTC

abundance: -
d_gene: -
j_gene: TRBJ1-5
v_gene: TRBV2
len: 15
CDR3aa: CASTLRAGSNQPQHF
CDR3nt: TGTGCCAGCACCCTAAGGGCAGGGAGCAATCAGCCCCAGCATTTT

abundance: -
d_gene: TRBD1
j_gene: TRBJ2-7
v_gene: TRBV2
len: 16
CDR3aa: CASSGGSETGGYEQYF
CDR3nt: TGTGCCAGCAGTGGAGGATCCGAGACAGGGGGCTACGAGCAGTACTTC

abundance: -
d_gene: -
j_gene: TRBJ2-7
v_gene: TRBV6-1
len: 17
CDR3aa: CASSVSIGGGGRGEQYF
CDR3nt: TGTGCCAGCAGTGTTTCTATAGGGGGAGGCGGGAGAGGAGAGCAGTACTTC

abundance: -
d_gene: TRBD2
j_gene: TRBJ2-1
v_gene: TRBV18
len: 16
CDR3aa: CASSSIPGLELNEQFF
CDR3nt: TGTGCCAGCTCATCAATTCCGGGACTAGAATTAAATGAGCAGTTCTTC

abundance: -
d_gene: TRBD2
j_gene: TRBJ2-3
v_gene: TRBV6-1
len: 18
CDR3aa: CASSVPGLAALHTDTQYF
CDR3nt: TGTGCCAGCAGTGTGCCGGGACTAGCGGCACTTCACACAGATACGCAGTATTTT

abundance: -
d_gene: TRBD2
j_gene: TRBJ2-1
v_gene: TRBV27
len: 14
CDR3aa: CASSLPGLHNEQFF
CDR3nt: TGTGCCAGCAGTCTCCCGGGACTACACAATGAGCAGTTCTTC

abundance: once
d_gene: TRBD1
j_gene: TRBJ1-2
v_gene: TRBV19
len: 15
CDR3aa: CATMTGVQGRRGYTF
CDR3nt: TGTGCCACCATGACAGGGGTCCAGGGGAGGCGAGGCTACACCTTC

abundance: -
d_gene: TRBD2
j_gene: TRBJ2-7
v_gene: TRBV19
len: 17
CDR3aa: CASARGLAGTNSYEQYF
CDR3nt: TGTGCCAGTGCGAGGGGACTAGCGGGAACCAACTCCTACGAGCAGTACTTC

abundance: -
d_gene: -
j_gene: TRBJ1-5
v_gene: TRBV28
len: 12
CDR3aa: CASSDINQPQHF
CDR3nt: TGTGCCAGCAGTGACATCAATCAGCCCCAGCATTTT

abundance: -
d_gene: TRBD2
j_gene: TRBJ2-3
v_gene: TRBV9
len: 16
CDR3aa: CASSPGAGASTDTQYF
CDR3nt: TGTGCCAGCAGCCCCGGTGCGGGAGCGAGCACAGATACGCAGTATTTT